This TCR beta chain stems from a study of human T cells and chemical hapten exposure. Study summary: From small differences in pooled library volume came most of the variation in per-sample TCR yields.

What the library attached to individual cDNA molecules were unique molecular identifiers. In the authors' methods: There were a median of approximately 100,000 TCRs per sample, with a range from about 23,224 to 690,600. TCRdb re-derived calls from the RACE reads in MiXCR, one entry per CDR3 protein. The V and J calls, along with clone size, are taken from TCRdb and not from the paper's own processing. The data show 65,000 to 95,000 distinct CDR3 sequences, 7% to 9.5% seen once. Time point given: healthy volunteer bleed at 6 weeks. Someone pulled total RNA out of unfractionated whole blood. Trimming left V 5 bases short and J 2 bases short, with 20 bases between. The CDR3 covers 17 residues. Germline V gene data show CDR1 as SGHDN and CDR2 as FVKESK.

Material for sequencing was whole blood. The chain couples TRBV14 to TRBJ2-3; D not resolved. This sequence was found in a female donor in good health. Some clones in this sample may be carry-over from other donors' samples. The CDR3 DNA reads TGTGCCAGCAGCTTTGGGCCCCAGGATAAGTTCACAGATACGCAGTATTTT. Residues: CASSFGPQDKFTDTQYF.